This T cell receptor beta chain was obtained from a study of blood T cells in healthy people across ages. Donors each provided around 10 milliliters of peripheral blood. Primers used in a second PCR of about 6 to 11 cycles were a sample-barcoded 5' primer and a J-beta primer mix. No fewer than 3 million CDR3-containing paired-end reads came from each sample. One entry per CDR3 protein, called by TCRdb with MiXCR from the 5' RACE reads. Of about 1,600,000 distinct CDR3 sequences listed, roughly 40% are singletons. This TCR came from a woman aged 18-29 years in good health. The sample was blood.

CDR3 coding DNA: TGTGCCAGCAGTGAAGCTAATAGCAATCAGCCCCAGCATTTT. Encoded protein: CASSEANSNQPQHF. The chain recombines TRBV28 with TRBJ1-5, with D uncertain. V was pared by 5 bases and J by 0 bases, with 8 bases between. Germline CDR1 reads MDHEN; CDR2 reads SYDVKM. This CDR3 region has 14 residues.